Described below is a single T cell receptor beta chain sequence and its context. Participant ages covered about 18 to 95 years across 24 US areas. Participant-given clinical history determined each cohort assignment. The data stem from a study of blood T cell repertoires in COVID-19. Across the study: For recovered donors of Cohort 3, there were two negative PCRs, clearance, or symptom resolution. Acute and convalescent COVID-19 specimens originated in the United States, Italy and Spain.

The assay was immunoSEQ multiplex PCR, and TCRdb's table has in-frame clones only and misses some. The table has hundreds of thousands of clones, around nine tenths seen once. Trimming shortened V by 4 bases and J by 3 bases, and 17 bases separated the two germline ends. The CDR3 runs to 16 residues. CDR1 and CDR2 from the germline V gene are MGHRA and YSYEKL. The source is a woman aged 55-69 years in a cohort exposed to, infected with or recovered from COVID-19 (not recorded which). The genes are TRBV4-1 and TRBJ2-3; TRBD1 is a possible D gene (5 bases). Sequenced input: PBMCs or T cells enriched from blood (not recorded which). The CDR3 protein is CASSRTVGAITDTQYF. CDR3 nucleotide sequence: TGCGCCAGCAGCCGAACCGTAGGGGCTATTACAGATACGCAGTATTTT.